What follows describes a single T cell receptor (beta chain). Antigen: not known. This CDR3 comprises 16 residues. V shed 4 bases and J shed 1 base, with 14 bases lying between them. From germline, CDR1 is SGHNT and CDR2 YYREEE (reference sequence). The data originate from a study of post-analysis software for immune sequencing data. Study as a whole: The study covered relapsing-remitting, secondary progressive and progressive-relapsing courses of multiple sclerosis. Study-wide points: Significantly lower normalized Chao1 diversity was seen in multiple sclerosis patients than in controls. Comparison of patients with controls showed a handful of TRBV segments more frequent in patients, TRBV5-6, TRBV5-1 and TRBV20-1 among them.

Incorporated into the TCR beta cDNA libraries were unique molecular identifiers, which served to reduce PCR and sequencing biases. About 500,000 cDNA molecules came from around 0.96 to 9.9 million T cells. TCRdb re-called the PCR reads through MiXCR, storing one row per CDR3 protein. The sample consists of approximately 660,000 distinct CDR3 sequences, around 60% of them appearing once. The chain employs TRBV5-4 and TRBJ1-4, with TRBD1 as a possible D gene (5 bases). Sequenced material: blood. This receptor was taken from a girl aged 2-10 years with multiple sclerosis. In DNA form, the CDR3 reads TGTGCCAGCAGCCCCGGGGGACCACGAACTAATGAAAAACTGTTTTTT. It translates to CASSPGGPRTNEKLFF.